A selection of T cell receptor beta chains follows, all from one sample in a study of blood T cell repertoires in COVID-19. Measured with immunoSEQ multiplex PCR; TCRdb has only the in-frame clones, and not every one. The data contain some 56,000 clones, approximately 80% of them singletons. Sample: peripheral blood. The receptors were gathered from a man between 60 and 75 years old with acute or convalescent COVID-19. Both conserved end residues are part of each CDR3. Each record gives: V gene, clone size, D gene, J gene, CDR3 protein, CDR3 DNA. A D gene is named only where the DNA matches it firmly. Clone sizes are given selectively: once, few, many, or a class where the clone is expanded.

>TRBV6-5|NA|NA|TRBJ2-7
CASMGGRVNPYEQYF
TGTGCCAGCATGGGGGGGCGGGTGAACCCCTACGAGCAGTACTTC
>TRBV7-3|NA|NA|TRBJ2-1
CASSPHAGAEQFF
TGTGCCAGCAGCCCTCACGCGGGGGCCGAGCAGTTCTTC
>TRBV2|NA|TRBD1|TRBJ2-7
CASSQPRDRGSYEQYF
TGTGCCAGCAGTCAGCCCCGGGACAGGGGCTCCTACGAGCAGTACTTC
>TRBV7-2|NA|NA|TRBJ1-1
CASSPWDTEAFF
TGTGCCAGCAGCCCATGGGACACAGAAGCTTTCTTT
>TRBV2|NA|NA|TRBJ1-3
CASRGSSLSGNTIYF
TGTGCCAGCAGGGGCAGTTCTCTCTCTGGAAACACCATATATTTT
>TRBV4-2|NA|TRBD2|TRBJ2-3
CASSSRTSGVSTDTQYF
TGTGCCAGCAGCTCACGGACTAGCGGGGTGAGCACAGATACGCAGTATTTT
>TRBV6-5|NA|NA|TRBJ2-5
CASSYGGTGVGTQYF
TGTGCCAGCAGTTACGGCGGGACTGGAGTTGGGACCCAGTACTTC
>TRBV27|few|TRBD1|TRBJ2-7
CASSPGTGVPSPYEQYF
TGTGCCAGCAGTCCCGGGACAGGGGTCCCCTCTCCCTACGAGCAGTACTTC
>TRBV5-1|NA|TRBD1|TRBJ2-7
CASSLLQGAYEQYF
TGCGCCAGCAGCTTACTACAGGGGGCTTACGAGCAGTACTTC
>TRBV5-1|NA|TRBD1|TRBJ2-1
CASSFGPGQFQQFF
TGCGCCAGCAGCTTTGGACCGGGACAGTTTCAGCAGTTCTTC
>TRBV6-4|hyperexpanded|TRBD1|TRBJ2-3
CASSEFGTGNTDTQYF
TGTGCCAGCAGTGAATTTGGGACAGGGAACACAGATACGCAGTATTTT
>TRBV5-6|NA|TRBD1|TRBJ1-1
CASSLGLDRTNTEAFF
TGTGCCAGCAGCTTGGGTTTGGACAGGACGAACACTGAAGCTTTCTTT
>TRBV7-2|NA|NA|TRBJ1-2
CASSLDAGNGYTF
TGTGCCAGCAGCTTAGATGCGGGTAATGGCTACACCTTC
>TRBV27|NA|TRBD1|TRBJ2-3
CASSRRGGGSTDTQYF
TGTGCCAGCAGTCGCCGAGGGGGCGGGAGCACAGATACGCAGTATTTT
>TRBV5-1|NA|TRBD2|TRBJ2-1
CASSPLAGGYNEQFF
TGCGCCAGCAGCCCCCTAGCGGGGGGCTACAATGAGCAGTTCTTC
>TRBV5-6|few|NA|TRBJ1-3
CASNIDTGNTIYF
TGTGCCAGCAACATCGACACCGGAAACACCATATATTTT
>TRBV21-1|NA|NA|TRBJ2-5
CASSTGGGGRETQYF
TGTGCCAGCAGCACGGGAGGGGGGGGACGAGAGACCCAGTACTTC
>TRBV5-1|NA|TRBD1|TRBJ1-3
CASSAGTAYGNTIYF
TGCGCCAGCAGCGCCGGGACAGCCTATGGAAACACCATATATTTT
>TRBV6-5|NA|NA|TRBJ1-2
CASSYNGVGYTF
TGTGCCAGCAGTTATAACGGGGTCGGCTACACCTTC
>TRBV3-1/TRBV3-2|NA|NA|TRBJ1-6
CASSQGRGQTNSPLHF
TGTGCCAGCAGCCAGGGGCGAGGACAAACAAATTCACCCCTCCACTTT
>TRBV7-2|NA|TRBD2|TRBJ2-1
CASSPSTSGVYEQFF
TGTGCCAGCAGCCCATCGACTAGCGGGGTATATGAGCAGTTCTTC
>TRBV7-6|NA|NA|TRBJ1-3
CASTLGPVLSGNTIYF
TGTGCCAGCACCTTAGGCCCCGTACTTTCTGGAAACACCATATATTTT
>TRBV27|NA|NA|TRBJ1-4
CASSLRGPTNEKLFF
TGTGCCAGCAGTTTACGTGGGCCAACTAATGAAAAACTGTTTTTT
>TRBV9|NA|TRBD1|TRBJ1-1
CASSFEGQQDTEAFF
TGTGCCAGCAGCTTCGAGGGACAGCAGGACACTGAAGCTTTCTTT
>TRBV28|NA|NA|TRBJ2-5
CASSRPLASQETQYF
TGTGCCAGCAGCCGCCCTCTAGCGTCCCAAGAGACCCAGTACTTC